What follows are 29 T cell receptor beta chains derived from one specimen sequenced in a study of shared clonotypes between healthy human individuals. Generated by immunoSEQ multiplex PCR, the TCRdb table keeps only in-frame clones and is missing some. The sample carries about 95,000 clones, about 68% recorded once. Sequencing was done on a sample of memory CD8+ T cells sorted from blood. Subset here: CD45RO+ cells pooled with CCR7-negative TemRA cells. The receptors were sampled from a man aged 25-45 years in good health.

The chain couples TRBV5-1 to TRBJ2-2; TRBD2 matches at 8 bases. The junction had 4 bases not matched to a gene; V was cut back by 0 bases and J by 0 bases. The germline CDR1 and CDR2 sequences are SGHRS and YFSETQ. This CDR3 has 17 residues. The DNA of the CDR3 is TGCGCCAGCAGCTTGGTTCCTAGCGGGTCGAACACCGGGGAGCTGTTTTTT. Amino acids: CASSLVPSGSNTGELFF.

The chain carries TRBV9 and TRBJ2-5; TRBD2 aligns across 9 bases. The CDR3 consists of 15 residues. Trimming took 0 bases from V and 5 from J; bases not matched to a gene: 5. In germline, CDR1 is SGDLS, CDR2 YYNGEE. CDR3 loop: CASSVESGRRETQYF. CDR3 sequence (DNA): TGTGCCAGCAGCGTAGAGAGCGGGAGGAGGGAGACCCAGTACTTC.

The chain is built from TRBV5-1 and TRBJ2-6; D is unresolved. The CDR3 extends over 16 amino acids. V dropped 2 bases and J dropped 2 bases, with 11 bases sitting between them. CDR1 is SGHRS and CDR2 is YFSETQ in the germline V gene. In nucleotides, the CDR3 is TGCGCCAGCAGCTTAACGTACGAGCCTGGGGCCAACGTCCTGACTTTC. The encoded protein is CASSLTYEPGANVLTF.

This chain links TRBV4-3 with TRBJ1-5, with no clear D. CDR1 and CDR2 from the germline V gene are LGHNA and YSLEER. CDR3 length: 15 amino acids. V lost 1 base and J lost 0, with 7 bases in between. As DNA, the CDR3 is TGCGCCAGCAGCCAAGTCGTCTATAGCAATCAGCCCCAGCATTTT. Encoded protein: CASSQVVYSNQPQHF.

This chain uses TRBV9 with TRBJ2-1; perhaps TRBD2 as D (7 bases). Between the trimmed V and J ends, which lost 5 bases and 0 bases, there was a span of 15 bases. The CDR3 consists of 16 residues. Germline CDR1 SGDLS, CDR2 YYNGEE. This CDR3 reads CASRPGGASSYNEQFF. CDR3 DNA: TGTGCCAGCAGGCCTGGGGGGGCAAGCTCCTACAATGAGCAGTTCTTC. The variable domain in full, completed from reference TRBV9 and TRBJ2-1, reads DSGVTQTPKHLITATGQRVTLRCSPRSGDLSVYWYQQSLDQGLQFLIQYYNGEERAKGNILERFSAQQFPDLHSELNLSSLELGDSALYFCASRPGGASSYNEQFFGPGTRLTVL.

The rearrangement joins TRBV5-6 to TRBJ1-1, with TRBD1 matching over 7 bases. Per the germline V gene, CDR1 is SGHDT and CDR2 is YYEEEE. CDR3 size: 12 residues. With 3 bases clipped from V and 7 bases from J, the junction kept 3 bases outside the gene matches. The chain's CDR3 is CASSSDRIEAFF. The CDR3 DNA sequence: TGTGCCAGCAGCTCGGACAGGATTGAAGCTTTCTTT.

Here the CDR3 DNA reads TGTGCCTGGAGTGTAGAACAGGAAGCTTTCTTT. Encoded protein: CAWSVEQEAFF. This chain links TRBV30 with TRBJ1-1; D call uncertain. CDR3 length: 11 amino acids. Looked up from germline, CDR1 is GTSNPN and CDR2 is SVGIG (reference sequence). V lost 0 bases and J lost 8, with 7 bases in between.

This clone has a handful of counts. An end of the junction differs from the germline gene, which may be a read error. V gene TRBV19 combines with J gene TRBJ2-2, with 7 nucleotides matching TRBD2. CDR1 and CDR2 (germline): LNHDA, SQIVND (reference sequence). The CDR3 sequence is 14 residues long. CDR3 amino acids: CAGREGTNTGELFF. The CDR3 DNA sequence: TGTGCCGGTAGGGAGGGAACTAACACCGGGGAGCTGTTTTTT.

This clone was observed a few times. This sequence joins TRBV28 and TRBJ1-1; no definite D call. Looked up from germline, CDR1 is MDHEN and CDR2 is SYDVKM. V lost 3 bases and J 0 bases, leaving 17 bases between the germline ends. The CDR3 is 17 residues long. The CDR3 is CASSFHGAGTLNTEAFF. CDR3 in DNA: TGTGCCAGCAGTTTTCATGGAGCAGGAACACTGAACACTGAAGCTTTCTTT.

J is TRBJ1-2 and V is TRBV6-6, with 7 bases fitting TRBD1. Germline CDR1 is MNHNY and CDR2 is SVGAGI (reference sequence). The J segment lost 4 bases and the V segment lost 6 bases, leaving 2 bases of the junction unmatched. CDR3 length: 12 amino acids. The CDR3 loop reads CASSPGGYGYTF. The CDR3 DNA is TGTGCCAGCAGCCCAGGGGGCTATGGCTACACCTTC.

This clone was seen more than once but under ten times. The chain couples TRBV5-4 to TRBJ2-5; TRBD2 agrees at 11 bases. After removal of 2 bases from V and 3 bases from J, the junction contained 0 bases not matched to a gene. The CDR3 is 14 amino acids. Germline V gene lookup returns CDR1 SGHNT and CDR2 YYREEE (reference sequence). Here the CDR3 reads CASSLLAGEETQYF. The CDR3 coding sequence is TGTGCCAGCAGCTTACTAGCGGGAGAAGAGACCCAGTACTTC. The complete variable domain, with remaining parts taken from reference TRBV5-4 and TRBJ2-5, reads ETGVTQSPTHLIKTRGQQVTLRCSSQSGHNTVSWYQQALGQGPQFIFQYYREEENGRGNFPPRFSGLQFPNYSSELNVNALELDDSALYLCASSLLAGEETQYFGPGTRLLVL.

This clone is a singleton in its sample. The CDR3 protein is CASSPFSYEQYF. The CDR3 nucleotides are TGTGCCAGCAGCCCATTTTCCTACGAGCAGTACTTC. This sequence joins TRBV7-8 and TRBJ2-7, with D unresolved. The CDR3 runs 12 residues. V lost 5 bases and J 1 base, leaving 6 bases between the germline ends. The germline gives CDR1 SGHVS, CDR2 FQNEAQ.

This clone was counted only a few times. This clone may be a read error of a much larger clone one base away. V usage is TRBV28 and J usage is TRBJ2-7; D possibly corresponds to TRBD1 (5 bases). This CDR3 has 12 amino acids. V was shortened by 6 bases and J by 2 bases, with 8 bases between the two germline ends. CDR1 and CDR2 from the germline V gene are MDHEN and SYDVKM. The CDR3, as DNA: TGTGCCAGCAGGGACATCACCTACGAGCAGTACTTC. Residues: CASRDITYEQYF.

This clone was picked up many times. The chain couples TRBV11-2 to TRBJ2-6; D is undetermined. This CDR3 has 15 residues. Germline V gene sequence: CDR1 SGHAT, CDR2 FQNNGV. V lost 5 bases and J 1 base, leaving 9 bases between the germline ends. The DNA for the CDR3 is TGTGCCAGCAGCCCCGTCAGGTCTGGGGCCAACGTCCTGACTTTC. Translating gives CASSPVRSGANVLTF.

The chain couples TRBV9 to TRBJ1-1, with D possibly matching TRBD1 (6 bases). V was shortened by 4 bases and J by 1 base, with 17 bases between the two germline ends. This CDR3 spans 16 amino acids. Germline V lookup: CDR1 SGDLS, CDR2 YYNGEE. The DNA of the CDR3 is TGTGCCAGCAGCCCCCCCGGGGGGCGGTGGAACACTGAAGCTTTCTTT. Amino acid sequence: CASSPPGGRWNTEAFF.

Only one count was recorded for this clone. V usage is TRBV27 and J usage is TRBJ1-5, with 7 positions matching TRBD1. The CDR3 spans 16 residues. The V segment lost 6 bases and the J segment 0 bases; nucleotides outside the gene matches: 8. From germline, CDR1 is MNHEY and CDR2 SMNVEV (reference sequence). This chain's CDR3 is CASSAGQFYSNQPQHF. For the CDR3, the DNA is TGTGCCAGCAGCGCGGGACAGTTTTATAGCAATCAGCCCCAGCATTTT.

J is TRBJ2-7 and V is TRBV14; D gene uncertain. CDR3 length equals 13 residues. Germline V CDR1 and CDR2: SGHDN, FVKESK. V gave up 3 bases and J gave up 7 bases, with 13 bases separating them. CDR3 nucleotide sequence: TGTGCCAGCAGCCAGAATAAAGTAGGTGAGCAGTACTTC. This sequence encodes CASSQNKVGEQYF.

The V and J genes are TRBV6-5 and TRBJ2-1, with D hard to call. CDR1 is MNHEY, CDR2 SVGAGI, per germline. Between the trimmed V and J ends, which lost 0 bases and 5 bases, there was a span of 5 bases. This CDR3 comprises 13 residues. CDR3: CASSYSAHNEQFF. In nucleotides, the CDR3 is TGTGCCAGCAGTTACTCTGCCCACAATGAGCAGTTCTTC.

This clone occurred many times. The V and J genes are TRBV28 and TRBJ2-7, with a weak D call TRBD1 (5 bases). V dropped 8 bases and J dropped 3 bases, with 8 bases sitting between them. In germline, CDR1 is MDHEN, CDR2 SYDVKM. The CDR3 length is 11 residues. The CDR3 spells CASGANYEQYF. The CDR3, as DNA: TGTGCCAGCGGGGCAAACTACGAGCAGTACTTC.

This clone was seen a handful of times. This chain connects TRBV11-2 to TRBJ2-5; D possibly corresponds to TRBD2 (6 bases). This CDR3 comprises 16 residues. Trimming took off 6 bases at V and 5 bases at J, with 22 bases between the two ends. From germline, CDR1 is SGHAT and CDR2 FQNNGV. The CDR3 region has the DNA TGTGCCAGCAGTCACCCCCAGGACGGGAGCGCGGAGACCCAGTACTTC. The encoded protein is CASSHPQDGSAETQYF.

This clone appeared many times. The chain employs TRBV11-3 and TRBJ1-1; 9 nucleotides line up with TRBD1. From germline, CDR1 is SGHNT and CDR2 YENEEA. Germline trimming cut 5 bases from V and 4 bases from J; bases unmatched to any gene: 8. This CDR3 comprises 15 residues. The CDR3 sequence is CASSPWTGDATEAFF. The CDR3 coding sequence is TGTGCCAGCAGCCCCTGGACAGGGGACGCCACTGAAGCTTTCTTT.

This clone has just a few counts. This chain links TRBV5-4 with TRBJ2-5, with D possibly matching TRBD2 (6 bases). The germline gives CDR1 SGHNT, CDR2 YYREEE (reference sequence). V lost 0 bases and J lost 4, with 19 bases in between. This CDR3 comprises 17 residues. The CDR3 is CASSLDISGEGIETQYF. CDR3 in DNA: TGTGCCAGCAGCTTGGACATTTCGGGAGAGGGGATAGAGACCCAGTACTTC.

The CDR3 coding sequence is TGCGCCAGCAAAGCAACCAGCGGGAATACGGTTTCAGAGACCCAGTACTTC. Translation gives CASKATSGNTVSETQYF. The gene calls are TRBV5-1 and TRBJ2-5, with 7 bases fitting TRBD2. CDR1 and CDR2 from the germline V gene are SGHRS and YFSETQ. The CDR3 consists of 17 residues. J was trimmed by 4 bases and V by 6 bases; bases with no gene match: 18.

This clone was observed many times. The chain joins TRBV27 to TRBJ2-7, with D possibly being TRBD2 (6 bases). CDR3 length: 14 amino acids. With 2 bases removed from V and 3 bases from J, the gap between germline ends came to 11 bases. Germline CDR1 MNHEY, CDR2 SMNVEV (reference sequence). The CDR3 here is CASSLIGGGYEQYF. As DNA, the CDR3 is TGTGCCAGCAGTTTAATCGGGGGAGGCTACGAGCAGTACTTC.

The J gene is TRBJ2-1, the V gene TRBV6-5; 10 nucleotides match TRBD1. Germline values: CDR1 MNHEY, CDR2 SVGAGI. The length of the CDR3 is 15 residues. Trimming took 4 bases from V and 4 from J; bases not matched to a gene: 4. CDR3 sequence reads: CASSSRQGAYNEQFF. The CDR3 DNA is TGTGCCAGCAGTTCGCGACAGGGGGCTTACAATGAGCAGTTCTTC.

This clone was observed a few times. V usage is TRBV28 and J usage is TRBJ1-5; D is ambiguous. This CDR3 contains 12 residues. V dropped 7 bases and J dropped 8 bases, with 12 bases sitting between them. CDR1 MDHEN and CDR2 SYDVKM come from the germline V gene. The CDR3 DNA follows: TGTGCCAGCAAGGCAAGCCTGGAGCCCCAGCATTTT. This sequence encodes CASKASLEPQHF.

This clone was found a few times. J is TRBJ2-1 and V is TRBV4-1; the match to TRBD2 covers 7 bases. Germline-derived CDR1 and CDR2 are MGHRA and YSYEKL. This CDR3 has 15 amino acids. V lost 0 bases, J lost 12 bases, and 11 bases stayed unmatched. The CDR3 region has the DNA TGCGCCAGCAGCCAAGACCTACCCACTAGCGTCAGGCAGTTCTTC. This translates into CASSQDLPTSVRQFF.

The chain employs TRBV9 and TRBJ1-2; D is perhaps TRBD1 (6 bases). The CDR3 runs 14 residues. Trimming cost V 3 bases and J 8 bases, with 17 bases left between them. From germline, CDR1 is SGDLS and CDR2 YYNGEE. The CDR3 sequence: CASSGTGTLKGYTF. CDR3 DNA: TGTGCCAGCAGCGGTACCGGGACACTCAAGGGCTACACCTTC.

The J gene is TRBJ2-4, the V gene TRBV6-5, with a tentative D call TRBD1 (5 bases). This CDR3 has 13 residues. The germline V and J ends were trimmed by 5 bases and 5 bases, with 10 bases remaining between them. Germline assignment: CDR1 MNHEY and CDR2 SVGAGI. The CDR3 coding sequence is TGTGCCAGCAGTCTGACAGAACAAAACATTCAGTACTTC. Translating gives CASSLTEQNIQYF.